This T cell receptor beta chain came from a study of graft-versus-host responses after intestinal transplantation. On the study more broadly: Recipients got multivisceral, liver-intestinal, or isolated intestinal transplants. Uniformly, recipients were administered anti-thymocyte globulin induction with subsequent tacrolimus and steroids for around 3 years.

Some clones are missing from TCRdb's copy, which holds only in-frame ones; the method was immunoSEQ multiplex PCR. This sample has some 40,000 clones, with 87% found just once. The CDR3 loop spans 13 amino acids. V gave up 5 bases and J gave up 1 base, with 9 bases separating them. Germline CDR1 SGHNT, CDR2 YYREEE (reference sequence). Both intraepithelial and lamina propria lymphocytes were released by processing graft tissue. This receptor was identified in a human patient who received an intestinal transplant, so some T cells may come from the graft donor. The chain recombines TRBV5-4 with TRBJ2-5; the D gene could be TRBD1 or TRBD2 (5 bases each). The sequences come from ileum tissue, collected around seven months after intestinal transplant. The CDR3 here is CASRRDLQETQYF. The CDR3 DNA sequence: TGTGCCAGCAGACGGGACCTCCAAGAGACCCAGTACTTC. The whole variable domain, remainder taken from reference TRBV5-4 and TRBJ2-5, is ETGVTQSPTHLIKTRGQQVTLRCSSQSGHNTVSWYQQALGQGPQFIFQYYREEENGRGNFPPRFSGLQFPNYSSELNVNALELDDSALYLCASRRDLQETQYFGPGTRLLVL.